This T cell receptor (beta chain) originates from a study of long-term antiretroviral therapy in people with HIV. The overall study: It was about a decade after the earliest samples that the 2015 immediate-ART recommendation appeared. Study-level findings and limits: Sampling of blood ran from the mid-2000s to the late 2010s, and older ART regimens were possibly in use.

The run of the v3.0 immunoSEQ assay was at survey level. Sequencing used immunoSEQ multiplex PCR; TCRdb keeps in-frame clones, though not all of them. This sample has about 28,000 clones, with around 83% found just once. Comments on this clone: What it binds is unknown.

Per individual, the PBMC samples numbered at least one pre-ART and at least two post-ART. Held in samples before DNA extraction were about 0.85-11 million cryopreserved PBMC. The CDR3 sequence is 14 residues long. CDR1 MGHDK and CDR2 SYGVNS come from the germline V gene. The ends were cut back, 2 bases at V and 4 bases at J, with 9 bases in the middle. The source is a man younger than 35 with HIV. The rearrangement links TRBV25-1 to TRBJ2-1; D perhaps matches TRBD1 (5 bases). The sample here was unsorted PBMCs, taken 0.4 years after starting antiretroviral therapy. CDR3 DNA: TGTGCCAGCAGTGAACAGGGCTTTTACAATGAGCAGTTCTTC. Translating it yields CASSEQGFYNEQFF.